The sequence of this TCR beta chain was determined in a study of blood T cells in healthy people across ages. The V segment lost 2 bases and the J segment 5 bases; nucleotides outside the gene matches: 10. CDR1 MNHEY and CDR2 SMNVEV come from the germline V gene (reference sequence). This CDR3 spans 16 amino acids. Every donor contributed about 10 milliliters of peripheral blood by blood draw. RNA extraction gave at least 5.5 micrograms of total RNA per sample. Then a second PCR, running roughly 7 to 11 cycles, was carried out with a sample-barcoded 5' primer and a J-beta primer mix. In TCRdb, the 5' RACE reads were re-called with MiXCR into one record per CDR3 protein. The sample carries over 1,300,000 distinct CDR3 sequences, 45% to 70% recorded once. As regards this clonotype: Antigen: not known.

Regarding the study as a whole: Long-lived donors carried more naive CD4+ cells and greater diversity than aged donors. The study could not conclusively compare naive and antigen-experienced cells, given its unsorted PBMCs.

Sequenced: blood. V and J are TRBV27 and TRBJ1-1; the match to TRBD1 covers 8 bases. The sequence was obtained from a man between 18 and 35 years old in good health. DNA of the CDR3: TGTGCCAGCAGTTTAGGGCCCGGGGGGACAGGTACTGAAGCTTTCTTT. Its translation: CASSLGPGGTGTEAFF.